One T cell receptor (beta chain) is described in this entry. Its antigen has not been determined. Base qualities are not recorded, but no much larger clone differs from it by a single base. This specimen belongs to a study of control samples from healthy donors and cancer patients (dated by TCRdb to between 2020 and 2021). Between the V and J ends, shortened by 6 bases and 3 bases respectively, the junction contains 11 bases. Taken from cysteine to phenylalanine, the CDR3 has 13 residues. Kept here is only the CDR3 DNA, which spans 39 bases and is read in frame from base 1. CDR1 and CDR2 (MNHEY, SVGAGI) derive from the germline V gene. Library generation was performed with the immunoSEQ multiplex PCR assay. This is the immuneACCESS table as TCRdb keeps it, with only in-frame sequences that have V and J called. A part of the clones is gone; compared with another copy, unresolved V genes explain less than half, and the rest is unexplained. Here the sample has tens of thousands of clones; about 87% occur a single time. Approximately 14% of the sample rests with the top ten.

Sequencing used blood. The chain uses TRBV6-5 and TRBJ1-2; the D gene cannot be named for sure. This sequence was found in an older woman in good health. The nucleotides read TGTGCCAGCAGCCCCCAGTGGGACTATGGCTACACCTTC. Its coded protein is CASSPQWDYGYTF.